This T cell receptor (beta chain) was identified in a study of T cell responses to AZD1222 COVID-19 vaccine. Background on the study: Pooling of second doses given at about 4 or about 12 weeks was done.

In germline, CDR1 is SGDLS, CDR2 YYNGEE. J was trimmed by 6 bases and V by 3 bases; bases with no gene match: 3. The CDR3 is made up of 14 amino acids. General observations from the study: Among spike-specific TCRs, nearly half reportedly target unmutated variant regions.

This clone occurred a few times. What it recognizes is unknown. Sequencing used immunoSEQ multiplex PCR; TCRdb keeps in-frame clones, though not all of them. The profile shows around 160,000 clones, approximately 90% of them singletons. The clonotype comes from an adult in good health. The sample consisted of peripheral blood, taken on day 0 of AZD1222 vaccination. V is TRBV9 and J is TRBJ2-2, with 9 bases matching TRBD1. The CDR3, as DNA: TGTGCCAGCAGCGATGGGACAGGGTCCGGGGAGCTGTTTTTT. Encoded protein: CASSDGTGSGELFF.